Sequencing of this T cell receptor (beta chain) was carried out in a study of blood T cells in healthy people across ages. General study findings and limits: Naive T cell percentage by flow cytometry tracked strongly with beta diversity.

The CDR3 length is 15 residues. Comment on this clonotype: What it binds is unknown.

Combining a sample-barcoded 5' primer with a J-beta primer mix, a second PCR ran for roughly 6 to 11 cycles. Each cDNA molecule was tagged by a template-switch adaptor with 12 random nucleotides. CDR3-containing paired-end reads numbering at least 2.5 million came from each sample. TCRdb fed the 5' RACE reads into MiXCR, producing one record per CDR3 protein. The data hold roughly 800,000 distinct CDR3 sequences, with over 45% observed a single time. The specimen sequenced was blood. The receptor was derived from a man aged 25-45 years in good health. This rearrangement joins TRBV12-3 or TRBV12-4 to TRBJ2-1; D is unresolved. The DNA end favors TRBJ2-7, so the J call may be wrong. The CDR3, as DNA: TGTGCCAGCAGCTCTCCGATGGGCGGCTACAATGAGCAGTACTTC. This codes for CASSSPMGGYNEQYF.